The 17 T cell receptor beta chains listed next were all sequenced from one sample in a study of OX40 agonist ivuxolimab in advanced cancers. Repertoires were generated with immunoSEQ multiplex PCR, while TCRdb's copy carries only in-frame clones and drops some. The sample comprises fewer than 40,000 clones, about 80% of which are singletons, and approximately 9.8% rests with the top ten. This sample comprised CD4+ or CD8+ T cells sorted from blood, obtained in a trial of the OX40 agonist ivuxolimab. The source of these receptors is an adult with an advanced solid tumor such as melanoma, head and neck, liver or kidney cancer.

CDR3: CASSLGGSPSPYQETQYF. CDR3 nucleotide sequence: TGTGCCAGCAGCTTAGGGGGTTCCCCTTCCCCGTACCAAGAGACCCAGTACTTC. The rearrangement links TRBV9 to TRBJ2-5, with D perhaps matching TRBD1 (6 bases). V shed 4 bases and J shed 0 bases, with 22 bases lying between them. There are 18 residues in the CDR3. Germline V gives CDR1 SGDLS, CDR2 YYNGEE.

A single count supports this clone. J is TRBJ1-1 and V is TRBV7-3; 7 nucleotides line up with TRBD1. The V gene end was trimmed by 5 bases and the J gene end by 6 bases; junction bases not matched to a gene: 9. This CDR3 has 14 amino acids. The germline V gene has CDR1 SGHTA and CDR2 FQGTGA. CDR3 sequence reads: CASSPQGLNPEAFF. The CDR3 DNA is TGTGCCAGCAGCCCACAGGGGCTTAACCCTGAAGCTTTCTTT.

The CDR3 DNA is TGCGCCAGCAGCTTGCAGGGGGGCTACGAGCAGTACTTC. Translation gives CASSLQGGYEQYF. J is TRBJ2-7 and V is TRBV5-1; D is possibly TRBD1 (7 bases). Germline assignment: CDR1 SGHRS and CDR2 YFSETQ. The CDR3 has 13 residues. V lost 1 base to trimming and J lost 3 bases, with 8 bases between them.

This clone was detected only once. The chain combines TRBV10-1 with TRBJ2-4; a possible D gene is TRBD1 (6 bases). The CDR3 is made up of 16 amino acids. V was shortened by 0 bases and J by 2 bases, with 11 bases between the two germline ends. Per germline, CDR1 WNHNN and CDR2 SYGVQD (reference sequence). CDR3 loop: CASSESTGRSKNIQYF. The CDR3 region has the DNA TGCGCCAGCAGTGAGTCTACAGGGCGTTCCAAAAACATTCAGTACTTC.

The rearrangement links TRBV18 to TRBJ1-5; D call uncertain. Trimming pared 2 bases from V and 2 bases from J, leaving 10 bases between. The CDR3 consists of 15 residues. From germline, CDR1 is KGHSH and CDR2 LQKENI. Here the CDR3 reads CASSPERGGNQPQHF. Here the CDR3 DNA reads TGTGCCAGCTCACCAGAACGCGGGGGCAATCAGCCCCAGCATTTT.

The V and J genes are TRBV28 and TRBJ1-3; D might be TRBD1 (5 bases). The CDR3 loop spans 15 amino acids. V was cut by 6 bases and J by 4 bases, with 16 bases left in between. Per the germline V gene, CDR1 is MDHEN and CDR2 is SYDVKM. The CDR3 nucleotides read TGTGCCAGCAGAGAAAAGCGGGGGAGGGGAAACACCATATATTTT. Its translation is CASREKRGRGNTIYF.

CDR3 DNA sequence: TGTGCCAGCAGCTTGCCGGGGGGGCAAGAGACCCAGTACTTC. Translating it yields CASSLPGGQETQYF. This chain joins TRBV5-5 and TRBJ2-5, with TRBD2 identical over 8 bases. CDR1 and CDR2 (germline): SGHKS, YYEKEE (reference sequence). The CDR3 sequence is 14 residues long. With V trimmed by 1 base and J by 2 bases, 1 base remained unmatched. The full variable domain, its missing parts supplied by reference TRBV5-5 and TRBJ2-5, is DAGVTQSPTHLIKTRGQQVTLRCSPISGHKSVSWYQQVLGQGPQFIFQYYEKEERGRGNFPDRFSARQFPNYSSELNVNALLLGDSALYLCASSLPGGQETQYFGPGTRLLVL.

The chain uses TRBV9 and TRBJ2-7, with TRBD2 matching over 8 bases. In germline, CDR1 is SGDLS, CDR2 YYNGEE. This CDR3 comprises 15 residues. V dropped 1 base and J dropped 1; count of bases not matched to a gene: 4. The CDR3 spells CASSVSGSISYEQYF. Written as DNA, the CDR3 is TGTGCCAGCAGCGTAAGCGGGAGTATATCCTACGAGCAGTACTTC. The entire variable domain, with the rest obtained from reference TRBV9 and TRBJ2-7, is as follows: DSGVTQTPKHLITATGQRVTLRCSPRSGDLSVYWYQQSLDQGLQFLIQYYNGEERAKGNILERFSAQQFPDLHSELNLSSLELGDSALYFCASSVSGSISYEQYFGPGTRLTVT.

This clone appeared a single time. The chain couples TRBV5-1 to TRBJ1-6; D remains unclear. CDR3 size: 14 residues. Between the trimmed V and J ends, which lost 0 bases and 7 bases, there was a span of 8 bases. Looked up from germline, CDR1 is SGHRS and CDR2 is YFSETQ. CDR3 sequence: CASSLAQENSPLHF. The CDR3 coding sequence is TGCGCCAGCAGCTTGGCCCAGGAGAATTCACCCCTCCACTTT.

Note on this clone: At one end, the junction sequence differs from germline, possibly due to a read error. The chain recombines TRBV10-3 with TRBJ2-2; 7 bases align to TRBD2. The CDR3 runs 15 residues. In germline, CDR1 is ENHRY, CDR2 SYGVKD. The DNA for the CDR3 is TGTGCCAGCAGTGACGGGGGGACCGACGCCGGGGAGCTGTTTTTT. This encodes CASSDGGTDAGELFF.

The chain recombines TRBV4-1 with TRBJ1-4; D may be TRBD1 (5 bases). CDR3 length: 19 residues. V lost 0 bases to trimming and J lost 2 bases, with 19 bases between them. Germline V CDR1 and CDR2: MGHRA, YSYEKL. CDR3 protein: CASSQEWGDSRATNEKLFF. For the CDR3, the DNA is TGCGCCAGCAGCCAAGAATGGGGGGACTCCAGGGCGACTAATGAAAAACTGTTTTTT.

This clone has only a few counts. The CDR3 coding sequence is TGTGCCAGCTCACCCGCAGGGGAAAAACTGTTTTTT. The encoded protein is CASSPAGEKLFF. The chain employs TRBV18 and TRBJ1-4, with a possible D match to TRBD1 (5 bases). The CDR3 extends over 12 amino acids. Germline assignment: CDR1 KGHSH and CDR2 LQKENI. Between the trimmed V and J ends, which lost 3 bases and 8 bases, there was a span of 7 bases.

This chain uses TRBV7-2 with TRBJ2-6, with 8 positions matching TRBD1. CDR3 length equals 15 residues. Per the germline V gene, CDR1 is SGHTA and CDR2 is FQGNSA. V was clipped by 4 bases and J by 2 bases; unmatched bases: 1. The CDR3 spells CASSSGGAGANVLTF. CDR3 DNA sequence: TGTGCCAGCAGCTCAGGGGGCGCTGGGGCCAACGTCCTGACTTTC.

The chain joins TRBV27 to TRBJ1-5, with D unresolved. Germline V gene data show CDR1 as MNHEY and CDR2 as SMNVEV (reference sequence). This CDR3 is built from 16 residues. Trimming left V 8 bases short and J 0 bases short, with 17 bases between. The CDR3 sequence is CASYVLSTGSNQPQHF. CDR3 DNA: TGTGCCAGCTACGTACTGTCTACGGGTAGCAATCAGCCCCAGCATTTT.

The CDR3 nucleotides read TGTGCCAGCACCCCGGGCGGAGAGACCCAGTACTTC. It translates to CASTPGGETQYF. V and J are TRBV6-5 and TRBJ2-5; D not resolved. Germline V lookup: CDR1 MNHEY, CDR2 SVGAGI. The CDR3 is 12 residues long. V was shortened by 7 bases and J by 4 bases, with 10 bases between the two germline ends.

V is TRBV6-6 and J is TRBJ1-1; 7 bases are a match to TRBD1. The ends lost 4 bases at V and 0 bases at J; junction bases unmatched: 2. There are 14 residues in the CDR3. Germline loops: CDR1 MNHNY, CDR2 SVGAGI (reference sequence). The CDR3 region is CASSSDRLNTEAFF. CDR3 DNA sequence: TGTGCCAGCAGTTCGGACAGGTTGAACACTGAAGCTTTCTTT.

This clone was detected only a few times. The CDR3 DNA reads TGTGCCAGCAGTGTGGGGGGGCCCCGGCAGCCCCAGCATTTT. This sequence encodes CASSVGGPRQPQHF. The chain carries TRBV2 and TRBJ1-5, with a possible D match to TRBD1 (6 bases). Germline V gene lookup returns CDR1 SNHLY and CDR2 FYNNEI. V was cut by 4 bases and J by 7 bases, with 14 bases left in between. CDR3 size: 14 residues.